This is a list of T cell receptor beta chains from one sample in a study of blood T cell repertoires in COVID-19. Generated by immunoSEQ multiplex PCR, the TCRdb table keeps only in-frame clones and is missing some. Of approximately 180,000 clones listed, 87% are singletons. What was sequenced was peripheral blood. These receptor sequences come from a man aged 40-55 years with active or convalescent COVID-19. Both conserved end residues are part of each CDR3. The order of the fields is V gene, J gene, D gene, clone size, CDR3 protein. The D gene is left open where the match is weak. Clone size is shown for a subset of rows, as once, few, many or a class of expanded clone.

TRBV7-2	TRBJ1-6	TRBD1	-	CASSLEVDRENSPLHF
TRBV19	TRBJ1-5	-	once	CASSRGAIHQPQHF
TRBV5-4	TRBJ1-3	TRBD1	once	CASSLDPDRGNSGNTIYF
TRBV13	TRBJ2-1	TRBD2	-	CASSRRTSGYNEQFF
TRBV6-5	TRBJ2-7	-	-	CASSTRVKRSYEQYF
TRBV5-1	TRBJ1-2	-	-	CASREQPNSNYGYTF
TRBV27	TRBJ1-3	-	-	CASSSGATGNTIYF
TRBV10-3	TRBJ2-7	-	-	CAISEGAGKYEQYF
TRBV7-8	TRBJ1-2	-	-	CASSASLSYTF
TRBV3-1/TRBV3-2	TRBJ1-1	TRBD1	-	CASSQVGGQGLTEAFF
TRBV28	TRBJ2-1	TRBD2	-	CASSLSLARGYNEQFF
TRBV5-1	TRBJ1-3	-	-	CASSFGLWRRSSGNTIYF
TRBV27	TRBJ2-1	TRBD2	-	CASSPGTSGLSEQFF
TRBV19	TRBJ2-7	-	-	CASSIGQMSSYEQYF
TRBV2	TRBJ1-1	-	-	CASNTLRGNTEAFF
TRBV6-1	TRBJ2-3	TRBD2	-	CASSGVAGGWTDTQYF
TRBV5-5	TRBJ1-1	-	-	CASSLEARVSF
TRBV7-3	TRBJ2-1	TRBD1	-	CASSTGQGAYNEQFF
TRBV7-9	TRBJ2-7	-	-	CASSSAPSYEQYF
TRBV5-1	TRBJ1-2	TRBD1	-	CASSLWGTGHGYTF
TRBV18	TRBJ2-7	TRBD1	-	CASSQMGTASYEQYF
TRBV24-1	TRBJ2-1	TRBD2	-	CATSSAGGRYNEQFF
TRBV28	TRBJ1-2	-	once	CASLTGANYGYTF
TRBV6-1	TRBJ2-1	-	-	CASSEYYNEQFF
TRBV7-3	TRBJ2-7	-	-	CASSSQGGGEQYF
TRBV10-1	TRBJ1-4	-	-	CASSGDISEKLFF
TRBV6-6	TRBJ1-1	TRBD1	-	CASSYGGQGGGTEAFF
TRBV30	TRBJ1-5	-	-	CAWSAGSKGQPQHF
TRBV29-1	TRBJ2-2	-	-	CSVDAGYTGELFF
TRBV4-2	TRBJ1-6	TRBD1	-	CASSQEGDRGLSAPLHF
TRBV6-5	TRBJ2-3	-	-	CASSPGSTDTQYF
TRBV4-2	TRBJ2-7	TRBD2	-	CASSTKRGNEQYF
TRBV12-3/TRBV12-4	TRBJ1-1	TRBD1	once	CASSLGTGTEAFF
TRBV5-6	TRBJ1-1	TRBD1	many	CASSLRYRGREGGTEAFF
TRBV5-8	TRBJ1-2	TRBD1	-	CASSLGQGVPGYTF
TRBV11-2	TRBJ1-3	-	-	CASSTVRGVGNTIYF
TRBV7-9	TRBJ1-2	TRBD1	once	CASSYGQGAGGYTF
TRBV6-6	TRBJ2-2	TRBD2	-	CASIFTSALWGGELFF
TRBV2	TRBJ2-2	TRBD1	-	CASSEGQGGELFF
TRBV11-1	TRBJ1-2	-	-	CASRGAGLKDGYTF
TRBV5-1	TRBJ2-2	-	-	CASRQTNTGELFF
TRBV5-6	TRBJ2-7	-	-	CASSFVAGGNSYEQYF
TRBV2	TRBJ2-7	TRBD2	-	CASSAMTSAFTYEQYF
TRBV6-5	TRBJ2-2	-	-	CASSKGETNTGELFF
TRBV5-4	TRBJ1-1	TRBD1	once	CASSLERAGGEYAFF
TRBV24-1	TRBJ1-6	-	few	CATSDLETDRYNSPLHF
TRBV7-8	TRBJ2-2	TRBD2	-	CASSSTSGGVCTGELFF
TRBV5-6	TRBJ1-6	TRBD1	-	CASSLGVQGGNSPLHF
TRBV6-5	TRBJ1-1	TRBD1	-	CAVQGSRNTEAFF
TRBV21-1	TRBJ1-1	-	-	CASSKGTAYLNTEAFF
TRBV29-1	TRBJ2-3	TRBD1	-	CSVEGTDTDTQYF
TRBV12-5	TRBJ1-1	-	-	CASGLGLGGRTEAFF
TRBV6-2/TRBV6-3	TRBJ1-5	-	-	CASSRDGQLGNQPQHF
TRBV4-1	TRBJ2-1	TRBD1	-	CASTRDRGPNEQFF
TRBV9	TRBJ1-1	-	once	CASSDRDTATEAFF